This T cell receptor (beta chain) derives from a study of blood T cell repertoires in COVID-19. Only in-frame clones appear in the TCRdb table, and some are missing; sequencing was by immunoSEQ multiplex PCR. Among roughly 63,000 clones, 74% were seen once, and the ten largest hold 25% to 30%. The CDR3 is 11 amino acids. In germline, CDR1 is SGHRS, CDR2 YFSETQ. V was clipped by 4 bases and J by 2 bases, with 4 bases between them. The sample was peripheral blood. The rearrangement joins TRBV5-1 to TRBJ2-7; no definite D call. The TCR was taken from a woman older than 75 with acute or convalescent COVID-19. For the CDR3, the DNA is TGCGCCAGCAGCGAGGCCTACGAGCAGTACTTC. Its translation is CASSEAYEQYF.